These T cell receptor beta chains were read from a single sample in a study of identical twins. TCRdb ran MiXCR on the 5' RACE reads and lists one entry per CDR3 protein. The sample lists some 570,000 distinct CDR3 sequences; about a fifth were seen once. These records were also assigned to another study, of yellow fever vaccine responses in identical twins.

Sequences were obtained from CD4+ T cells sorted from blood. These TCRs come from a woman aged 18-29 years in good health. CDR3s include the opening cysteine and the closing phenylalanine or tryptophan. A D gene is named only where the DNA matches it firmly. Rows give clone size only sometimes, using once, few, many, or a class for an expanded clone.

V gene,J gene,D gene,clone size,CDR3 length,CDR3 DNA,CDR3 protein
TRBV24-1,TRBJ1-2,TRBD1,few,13,TGTGCCACCAGTGAGACAGGGGGCTATGGCTACACCTTC,CATSETGGYGYTF
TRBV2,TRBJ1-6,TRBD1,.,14,TGTGCCAGCAGGGGGGACAGCGGAAATTCACCCCTCCACTTT,CASRGDSGNSPLHF
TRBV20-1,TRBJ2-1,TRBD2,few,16,TGCAGTGCTAGTGTCCTAGCGGGGGGGGACTACAATGAGCAGTTCTTC,CSASVLAGGDYNEQFF
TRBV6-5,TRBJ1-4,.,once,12,TGTGCCAGCCGGACCTATAGTGAAAAACTGTTTTTT,CASRTYSEKLFF
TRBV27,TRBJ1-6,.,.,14,TGTGCCAGCAGCCCCGGGGCCCGCAATTCACCCCTCCACTTT,CASSPGARNSPLHF
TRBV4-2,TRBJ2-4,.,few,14,TGTGCCAGCAGCCAAGGACAGGGGAGGGACATTCAGTACTTC,CASSQGQGRDIQYF
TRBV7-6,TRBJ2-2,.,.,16,TGTGCCAGCAGCCCCCAAGGGGTAGCTCAGTCCAGGGAGCTGTTTTTT,CASSPQGVAQSRELFF
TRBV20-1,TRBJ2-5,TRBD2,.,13,TGCAGCGGACTAGCGGCAACCCCCGAGACCCAGTACTTC,CSGLAATPETQYF
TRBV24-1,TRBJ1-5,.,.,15,TGTGCCACCAGTGATTTTGGGGGGGCAGATCAGCCCCAGCATTTT,CATSDFGGADQPQHF
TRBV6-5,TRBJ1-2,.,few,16,TGTGCCAGCAGTTACGGACGGCGAGGGAACGGGAGGAGCTACACCTTC,CASSYGRRGNGRSYTF
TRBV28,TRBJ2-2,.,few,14,TGTGCCAGCAGTGGATATGCGAACACCGGGGAGCTGTTTTTT,CASSGYANTGELFF
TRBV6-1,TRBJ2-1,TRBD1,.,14,TGTGCCAGCAGTACAGACAGGGTATACAATGAGCAGTTCTTC,CASSTDRVYNEQFF
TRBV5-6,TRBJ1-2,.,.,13,TGTGCCAGCACCTCCAGGGGTTACTATGGCTACACCTTC,CASTSRGYYGYTF
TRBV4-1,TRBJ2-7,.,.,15,TGCGCCAGCAGCCAAAATCTACAGGCGATCTACGAGCAGTACTTC,CASSQNLQAIYEQYF
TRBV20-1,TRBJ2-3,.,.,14,TGCAGTGCTCTACCCCCCGAGTACACAGATACGCAGTATTTT,CSALPPEYTDTQYF
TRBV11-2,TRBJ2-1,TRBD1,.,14,TGTGCCAGCAGGGAGGGACAGGGGTACAATGAGCAGTTCTTC,CASREGQGYNEQFF
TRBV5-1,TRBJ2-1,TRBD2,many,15,TGCGCCAGCAGCCCCGCGGGGGGGCCGTACAATGAGCAGTTCTTC,CASSPAGGPYNEQFF
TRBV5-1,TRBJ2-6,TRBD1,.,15,TGCGCCAGCAGCTTGGAACAGGGGGAGGCCAACGTCCTGACTTTC,CASSLEQGEANVLTF
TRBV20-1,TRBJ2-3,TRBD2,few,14,TGCAGTGCTCGAGCGGGGGTCAACACAGATACGCAGTATTTT,CSARAGVNTDTQYF
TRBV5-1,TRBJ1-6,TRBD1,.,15,TGCGCCAGCAGCTCCACAGGGGCTTATAATTCACCCCTCCACTTT,CASSSTGAYNSPLHF
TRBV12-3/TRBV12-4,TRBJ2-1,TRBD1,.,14,TGTGCCAGCAGTTTACGTCCAAGGGGGCATGAGCAGTTCTTC,CASSLRPRGHEQFF
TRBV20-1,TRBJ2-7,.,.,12,TGCAGTGCTAGCGCTAGTTCCTACGAGCAGTACTTC,CSASASSYEQYF
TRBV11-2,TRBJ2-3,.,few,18,TGTGCCAGCAGCTTAGTGGCGACGGGGTTGGGGGGCACAGATACGCAGTATTTT,CASSLVATGLGGTDTQYF
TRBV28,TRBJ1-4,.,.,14,TGTGCCAGCAGTCCCCAGGGGAGCGCTGAAAAACTGTTTTTT,CASSPQGSAEKLFF
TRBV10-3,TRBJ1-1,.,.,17,TGTGCCATCAGTGCCTCGTGGTTTGAGGGAAGGGACACTGAAGCTTTCTTT,CAISASWFEGRDTEAFF
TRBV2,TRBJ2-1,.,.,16,TGTGCCAGCAGTGAATACGATCGTCCCCTCCGGAATGAGCAGTTCTTC,CASSEYDRPLRNEQFF
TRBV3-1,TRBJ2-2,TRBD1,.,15,TGTGCCAGCAGCAAAAGACAGGGTAACACCGGGGAGCTGTTTTTT,CASSKRQGNTGELFF
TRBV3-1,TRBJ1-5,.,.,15,TGTGCCAGCAGCCAAGGACGGGGTCAAATCACACCCCAGCATTTT,CASSQGRGQITPQHF
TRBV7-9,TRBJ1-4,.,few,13,TGTGCCAGCAGCTTAGCAGGGGACGAAAAACTGTTTTTT,CASSLAGDEKLFF
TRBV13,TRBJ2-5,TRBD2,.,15,TGTGCCAGCTTCTTAACAGTCGCGGGAGGAGAGACCCAGTACTTC,CASFLTVAGGETQYF
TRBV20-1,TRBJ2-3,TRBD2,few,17,TGCAGTGCTAGAGATCCCTCACTAGCGGGTAGCACAGATACGCAGTATTTT,CSARDPSLAGSTDTQYF